These 20 T cell receptor beta chains share one sample of origin, sequenced in a study of blood T cell repertoires in COVID-19. TCRdb keeps only in-frame clones here, not all; method: immunoSEQ multiplex PCR. The data show around 300,000 clones, 80% to 90% seen once. Sequencing input: peripheral blood. These receptor sequences come from a man aged 45-65 years with active or convalescent COVID-19.

A note on this clone: One junction end does not reproduce the germline sequence, and a read error may be involved. V gene TRBV19 combines with J gene TRBJ2-1; TRBD2 matches at 10 bases. This CDR3 has 15 amino acids. Germline V gene lookup returns CDR1 LNHDA and CDR2 SQIVND (reference sequence). CDR3 protein: CASSSAGGPRIEEFF. As DNA, the CDR3 is TGTGCCAGTAGTTCAGCGGGAGGGCCCCGTATTGAGGAGTTCTTC.

The rearrangement links TRBV29-1 to TRBJ2-3, with 7 bases aligning to TRBD1. The CDR3 has 14 amino acids. The V gene end was trimmed by 7 bases and the J gene end by 2 bases; junction bases not matched to a gene: 9. CDR1 is SQVTM and CDR2 is ANQGSEA in the germline V gene. The CDR3 loop is CSGQPGQNTDTQYF. The CDR3 DNA follows: TGCAGCGGTCAACCGGGACAGAACACAGATACGCAGTATTTT.

This chain joins TRBV7-9 and TRBJ1-4; no firm D call. This CDR3 spans 15 amino acids. The V end lost 1 base, the J end lost 5 bases, and 11 bases lay between the germline ends. Looked up from germline, CDR1 is SEHNR and CDR2 is FQNEAQ (reference sequence). CDR3 in amino acids: CASSLEADTNEKLFF. The CDR3 nucleotides read TGTGCCAGCAGCTTAGAGGCAGACACCAATGAAAAACTGTTTTTT.

The chain links TRBV10-3 to TRBJ2-7; 7 bases match TRBD1. CDR3 length equals 15 residues. Germline values: CDR1 ENHRY, CDR2 SYGVKD. The trim removed 3 bases at V and 0 bases at J, leaving 5 bases unmatched. The CDR3 DNA reads as TGTGCCATCAGTGACAAAACAGGGGTCTCCTACGAGCAGTACTTC. Translating it yields CAISDKTGVSYEQYF.

The chain couples TRBV7-2 to TRBJ1-2, with a weak D call TRBD1 (6 bases). The ends were cut back, 5 bases at V and 2 bases at J, with 9 bases in the middle. The CDR3 runs 13 residues. Germline V lookup: CDR1 SGHTA, CDR2 FQGNSA. The chain's CDR3 is CASSAGQNYGYTF. The CDR3 nucleotides are TGTGCCAGCAGCGCCGGACAGAACTATGGCTACACCTTC.

The chain has TRBV4-2 and TRBJ2-1, with TRBD2 matching 13 bases. The V gene's germline CDR1 is LGHNA and CDR2 YNFKEQ. The J segment lost 4 bases and the V segment lost 0 bases, leaving 9 bases of the junction unmatched. The CDR3 length is 19 residues. CDR3 in amino acids: CASSQDVWTSGGTYNEQFF. CDR3 nucleotide sequence: TGTGCCAGCAGCCAAGATGTTTGGACTAGCGGGGGAACGTACAATGAGCAGTTCTTC.

Remarks on this clone: The same CDR3 is also encoded by other DNA sequences in this sample. The chain carries TRBV18 and TRBJ2-5, with TRBD2 matching 7 bases. V lost 3 bases and J lost 1; bases outside the gene matches: 2. The CDR3 is 14 residues long. The V gene's germline CDR1 is KGHSH and CDR2 LQKENI. For the CDR3, the DNA is TGTGCCAGCTCACCCTCGGGGGGCCAAGAGACCCAGTACTTC. It is translated as CASSPSGGQETQYF.

The chain joins TRBV28 to TRBJ1-5; perhaps TRBD1 as D (6 bases). V lost 6 bases and J lost 6, with 18 bases in between. CDR1 and CDR2 (germline): MDHEN, SYDVKM. This CDR3 has 15 amino acids. The CDR3 DNA follows: TGTGCCAGCAGCCGGGCGACAGGAAAGATTCAGCCCCAGCATTTT. This sequence encodes CASSRATGKIQPQHF.

The V gene is TRBV27, the J gene TRBJ1-5; D unresolved. Germline V gene data show CDR1 as MNHEY and CDR2 as SMNVEV (reference sequence). V was pared by 5 bases and J by 0 bases, with 14 bases between. The CDR3 covers 16 residues. This CDR3 reads CASSLQTALSNQPQHF. CDR3 DNA: TGTGCCAGCAGTCTTCAGACTGCTCTTAGCAATCAGCCCCAGCATTTT.

The genes are TRBV19 and TRBJ1-2; 10 nucleotides agree with TRBD1. The CDR3 runs 14 residues. The germline V gene has CDR1 LNHDA and CDR2 SQIVND (reference sequence). With V trimmed by 4 bases and J by 7 bases, 6 bases remained unmatched. CDR3 nucleotides: TGTGCCAGTAGTAATAGGGGACAGGGGTTTGGCTACACCTTC. This codes for CASSNRGQGFGYTF.

The chain uses TRBV7-8 and TRBJ2-7, with D maybe TRBD2 (5 bases). Looked up from germline, CDR1 is SGHVS and CDR2 is FQNEAQ. The CDR3 spans 15 residues. The V gene lost 5 bases and the J gene lost 2 bases, with 16 bases spanning the gap. CDR3 residues: CASSPGTVLPYEQYF. The CDR3, as DNA: TGTGCCAGCAGCCCGGGAACAGTTTTGCCCTACGAGCAGTACTTC.

As for this clone: The sample carries other DNA sequences with the same CDR3. The J gene is TRBJ2-5, the V gene TRBV5-1, with no clear D. In germline, CDR1 is SGHRS, CDR2 YFSETQ. Trimming took off 0 bases at V and 2 bases at J, with 8 bases between the two ends. The CDR3 spans 14 residues. The CDR3 nucleotides are TGCGCCAGCAGCTTGGTGGGCAGTCAAGAGACCCAGTACTTC. Protein product: CASSLVGSQETQYF. Full variable domain (rest looked up from reference TRBV5-1 and TRBJ2-5): KAGVTQTPRYLIKTRGQQVTLSCSPISGHRSVSWYQQTPGQGLQFLFEYFSETQRNKGNFPGRFSGRQFSNSRSEMNVSTLELGDSALYLCASSLVGSQETQYFGPGTRLLVL.

The chain recombines TRBV19 with TRBJ2-1; 9 nucleotides match TRBD2. This CDR3 comprises 17 residues. CDR1 and CDR2 (germline): LNHDA, SQIVND (reference sequence). V lost 8 bases to trimming and J lost 5 bases; unmatched junction nucleotides: 16. The CDR3 is CASRVLAGEGVHNEQFF. The DNA of the CDR3 is TGTGCCAGTCGGGTTTTAGCGGGAGAGGGGGTCCACAATGAGCAGTTCTTC. The complete variable domain, with remaining parts taken from reference TRBV19 and TRBJ2-1, reads DGGITQSPKYLFRKEGQNVTLSCEQNLNHDAMYWYRQDPGQGLRLIYYSQIVNDFQKGDIAEGYSVSREKKESFPLTVTSAQKNPTAFYLCASRVLAGEGVHNEQFFGPGTRLTVL.

This clone was observed once. The chain carries TRBV4-1 and TRBJ1-5, with TRBD1 as a possible D gene (5 bases). The germline V gene has CDR1 MGHRA and CDR2 YSYEKL. CDR3 length: 18 residues. Trimming cost V 0 bases and J 3 bases, with 18 bases left between them. The CDR3 region is CASSQDIVTGRNNQPQHF. The CDR3 DNA is TGCGCCAGCAGCCAAGATATTGTAACAGGCAGGAACAATCAGCCCCAGCATTTT.

This sequence joins TRBV11-1 and TRBJ2-2; TRBD1 is a possible D gene (6 bases). The CDR3 spans 16 residues. Looked up from germline, CDR1 is SGHAT and CDR2 is FQDESV (reference sequence). Trimming shortened V by 0 bases and J by 1 base, and 9 bases separated the two germline ends. DNA for the CDR3: TGTGCCAGCAGCTTAGCAGGGGGTGGGAACACCGGGGAGCTGTTTTTT. Translating it yields CASSLAGGGNTGELFF.

The chain links TRBV9 to TRBJ1-2; D gene ambiguous. Germline assignment: CDR1 SGDLS and CDR2 YYNGEE. The CDR3 contains 15 residues. V lost 4 bases to trimming and J lost 4 bases, with 17 bases between them. The CDR3 is CASSFGLGGFYGYTF. For the CDR3, the DNA is TGTGCCAGCAGCTTTGGACTGGGAGGCTTCTATGGCTACACCTTC.

This rearrangement joins TRBV12-3 or TRBV12-4 to TRBJ1-5; D not certain. Trimming pared 8 bases from V and 6 bases from J, leaving 11 bases between. This CDR3 is built from 12 residues. DNA for the CDR3: TGTGCCAGCGCCCTCGGCGGTCAGCCCCAGCATTTT. Residues: CASALGGQPQHF.

This clone was detected only a few times. The chain uses TRBV28 and TRBJ1-5; 7 bases map to TRBD1. Germline V gene sequence: CDR1 MDHEN, CDR2 SYDVKM. With 5 bases clipped from V and 9 bases from J, the junction kept 10 bases outside the gene matches. CDR3 length: 14 amino acids. The CDR3 sequence: CASSSPGGPRPQHF. The CDR3 nucleotides are TGTGCCAGCAGTAGCCCAGGGGGACCCAGGCCCCAGCATTTT. Filled out from reference TRBV28 and TRBJ1-5, the complete variable domain reads DVKVTQSSRYLVKRTGEKVFLECVQDMDHENMFWYRQDPGLGLRLIYFSYDVKMKEKGDIPEGYSVSREKKERFSLILESASTNQTSMYLCASSSPGGPRPQHFGDGTRLSIL.

The V and J genes are TRBV5-4 and TRBJ1-1; possibly TRBD1 for D (5 bases). The CDR3 is 14 residues long. The V end was cut by 4 bases, the J end by 4 bases, with 14 bases between. Germline V gene lookup returns CDR1 SGHNT and CDR2 YYREEE (reference sequence). The CDR3 region has the DNA TGTGCCAGCAGCCCTCAGCGGGGCCGCACTGAAGCTTTCTTT. Translation: CASSPQRGRTEAFF.

The chain uses TRBV5-4 and TRBJ2-2; D unresolved. Germline loops: CDR1 SGHNT, CDR2 YYREEE (reference sequence). The germline V and J ends were trimmed by 4 bases and 6 bases, with 7 bases remaining between them. The CDR3 consists of 12 residues. The CDR3 spells CASSTYPGELFF. The CDR3 DNA is TGTGCCAGCAGCACCTACCCCGGGGAGCTGTTTTTT.